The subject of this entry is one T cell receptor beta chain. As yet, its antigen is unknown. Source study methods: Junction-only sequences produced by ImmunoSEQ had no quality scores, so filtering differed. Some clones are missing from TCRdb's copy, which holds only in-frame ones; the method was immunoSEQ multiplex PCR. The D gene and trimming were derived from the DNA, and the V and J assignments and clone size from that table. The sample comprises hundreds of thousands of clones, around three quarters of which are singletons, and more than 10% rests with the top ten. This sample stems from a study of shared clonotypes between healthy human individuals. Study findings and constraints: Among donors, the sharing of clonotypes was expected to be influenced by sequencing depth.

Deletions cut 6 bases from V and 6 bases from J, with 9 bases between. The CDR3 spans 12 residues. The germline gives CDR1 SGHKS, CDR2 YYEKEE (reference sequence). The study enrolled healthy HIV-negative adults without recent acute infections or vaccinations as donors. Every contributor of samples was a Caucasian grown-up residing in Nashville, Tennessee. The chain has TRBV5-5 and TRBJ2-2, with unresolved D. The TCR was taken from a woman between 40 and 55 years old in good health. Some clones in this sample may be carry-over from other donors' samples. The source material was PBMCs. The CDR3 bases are TGTGCCAGCACCCGGGTTTCCGGGGAGCTGTTTTTT. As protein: CASTRVSGELFF. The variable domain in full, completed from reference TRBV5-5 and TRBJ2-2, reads DAGVTQSPTHLIKTRGQQVTLRCSPISGHKSVSWYQQVLGQGPQFIFQYYEKEERGRGNFPDRFSARQFPNYSSELNVNALLLGDSALYLCASTRVSGELFFGEGSRLTVL.